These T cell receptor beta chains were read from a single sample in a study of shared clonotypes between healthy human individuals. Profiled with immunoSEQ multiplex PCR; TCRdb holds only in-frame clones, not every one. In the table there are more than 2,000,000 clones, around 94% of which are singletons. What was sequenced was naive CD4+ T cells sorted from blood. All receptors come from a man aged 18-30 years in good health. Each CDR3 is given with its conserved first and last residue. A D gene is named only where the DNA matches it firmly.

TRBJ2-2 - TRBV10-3 CAIKASSDTGELFF TGTGCCATCAAGGCCTCTAGCGACACCGGGGAGCTGTTTTTT
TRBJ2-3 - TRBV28 CASLSPPGTRADTQYF TGTGCCAGCTTATCTCCCCCCGGGACCAGGGCAGATACGCAGTATTTT
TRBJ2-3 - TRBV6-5 CASSYSSEDTQYF TGTGCCAGCAGTTACTCTAGCGAAGATACGCAGTATTTT
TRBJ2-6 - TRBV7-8 CASSLAASTGANVLTF TGTGCCAGCAGCTTAGCGGCTAGTACTGGGGCCAACGTCCTGACTTTC
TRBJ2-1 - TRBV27 CASSGVRGISYNEQFF TGTGCCAGCAGTGGGGTTCGGGGAATCTCCTACAATGAGCAGTTCTTC
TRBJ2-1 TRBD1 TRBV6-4 CASRGQYNEQFF TGTGCCAGCAGGGGACAGTACAATGAGCAGTTCTTC
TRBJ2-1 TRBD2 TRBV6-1 CASQAGGPGNEQFF TGTGCCAGCCAAGCGGGAGGGCCCGGCAATGAGCAGTTCTTC
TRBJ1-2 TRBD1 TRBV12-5 CASGSPRGDSVYTF TGTGCTAGTGGTTCCCCCAGGGGGGATTCGGTCTACACCTTC
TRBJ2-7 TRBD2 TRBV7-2 CASSLALLAGAYEQYF TGTGCCAGCAGCTTAGCCTTGCTGGCGGGAGCCTACGAGCAGTACTTC
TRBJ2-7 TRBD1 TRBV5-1 CASSPPGTGFYEQYF TGCGCCAGCAGCCCACCCGGGACAGGGTTCTACGAGCAGTACTTC
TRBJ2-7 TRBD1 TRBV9 CASSVGVLGTGGPYEQYF TGTGCCAGCAGCGTAGGCGTCTTAGGGACAGGGGGACCCTACGAGCAGTACTTC